Below, 25 T cell receptor beta chains from the same sample are listed, as sequenced in a study of PD-1 blockade in classical Hodgkin lymphoma. Produced via immunoSEQ multiplex PCR; TCRdb's table is partial and in-frame only. The sample holds nearly 20,000 clones; roughly 83% are singletons and the top ten take about 2.4%. Time point denoted: cycle 4 day 1 (C4D1), after less than 7 weeks of nivolumab. Every patient had relapsed following autologous stem cell transplantation, and cohorts differed in brentuximab vedotin exposure. By magnetic negative selection, CD4+ T cells were purified from thawed PBMCs. The material sequenced was CD4+ T cells from blood, taken before the fourth cycle of nivolumab. The receptors come from a human donor with classical Hodgkin lymphoma.

The V and J genes are TRBV7-9 and TRBJ2-1; no clear D gene. V lost 3 bases to trimming and J lost 9 bases, with 18 bases between them. CDR3 size: 15 residues. The germline V gene encodes CDR1 SEHNR and CDR2 FQNEAQ (reference sequence). The chain's CDR3 is CASSFQGSRIGEQFF. CDR3 DNA sequence: TGTGCCAGCAGCTTCCAAGGTAGCAGGATCGGTGAGCAGTTCTTC.

The genes are TRBV28 and TRBJ2-4, with a possible D match to TRBD1 (5 bases). The germline gives CDR1 MDHEN, CDR2 SYDVKM. V was trimmed by 3 bases and J by 3 bases, leaving 12 bases between them. The CDR3 length is 15 residues. CDR3 sequence: CASSLSGMVKNIQYF. The CDR3 DNA is TGTGCCAGCAGTTTGTCAGGGATGGTCAAAAACATTCAGTACTTC.

The chain joins TRBV6-6 to TRBJ1-4; TRBD1 agrees at 9 bases. There are 13 residues in the CDR3. The germline gives CDR1 MNHNY, CDR2 SVGAGI (reference sequence). V gave up 8 bases and J gave up 3 bases; unmatched junction bases: 1. The DNA for the CDR3 is TGTGCCAGCCGGGACAGGGCTAATGAAAAACTGTTTTTT. It yields the protein CASRDRANEKLFF.

The rearrangement joins TRBV5-1 to TRBJ2-1; 10 nucleotides agree with TRBD2. The germline CDR1 and CDR2 sequences are SGHRS and YFSETQ. The CDR3 contains 15 residues. V lost 4 bases and J lost 1; bases outside the gene matches: 2. DNA of the CDR3: TGCGCCAGCAGCCCTAGCGGGAGTTCCTACAATGAGCAGTTCTTC. This encodes CASSPSGSSYNEQFF.

V usage is TRBV25-1 and J usage is TRBJ1-1; D gene unclear. CDR3 length: 14 amino acids. The V end lost 3 bases, the J end lost 5 bases, and 13 bases lay between the germline ends. CDR1 and CDR2 (germline): MGHDK, SYGVNS. CDR3 in amino acids: CASSEKWVGTEAFF. In nucleotides, the CDR3 is TGTGCCAGCAGTGAGAAGTGGGTAGGAACTGAAGCTTTCTTT.

The CDR3: CAWSEGRGSYTF. In DNA, the CDR3 is TGTGCCTGGAGTGAAGGAAGGGGTAGCTACACCTTC. The V call is TRBV30, the J call TRBJ1-2; TRBD1 is a possible D gene (5 bases). The CDR3 runs to 12 residues. CDR1 is GTSNPN, CDR2 SVGIG, per germline (reference sequence). The germline V and J ends were trimmed by 1 base and 9 bases, with 12 bases remaining between them.

This clone was seen a handful of times. This chain connects TRBV19 to TRBJ1-5, with D possibly matching TRBD1 (5 bases). V gave up 8 bases and J gave up 7 bases, with 9 bases separating them. Germline-derived CDR1 and CDR2 are LNHDA and SQIVND (reference sequence). The CDR3 runs to 11 residues. DNA for the CDR3: TGTGCCAGTGGGGGGATCCAGCCCCAGCATTTT. Translated, it gives CASGGIQPQHF.

J is TRBJ1-1 and V is TRBV6-5; D remains ambiguous. The CDR3 length is 16 residues. V was shortened by 4 bases and J by 3 bases, with 18 bases between the two germline ends. The germline V gene has CDR1 MNHEY and CDR2 SVGAGI. CDR3 in DNA: TGTGCCAGCAGTTTACGTTCTGGCGTCACGTACACTGAAGCTTTCTTT. Translated: CASSLRSGVTYTEAFF.

The gene calls are TRBV14 and TRBJ1-3; D might be TRBD1 (5 bases). The CDR3 spans 14 residues. Germline lookup yields CDR1 SGHDN and CDR2 FVKESK. V lost 4 bases, J lost 0 bases, and 7 bases lay in between. The CDR3 is CASSPQVSGNTIYF. DNA of the CDR3: TGTGCCAGCAGCCCACAGGTCTCTGGAAACACCATATATTTT.

The V gene is TRBV7-9, the J gene TRBJ2-1; 8 nucleotides line up with TRBD2. V shed 3 bases, J shed 3 bases, and the junction held 7 bases outside the gene matches. Germline CDR1 is SEHNR and CDR2 is FQNEAQ (reference sequence). The CDR3 has 16 residues. Written as DNA, the CDR3 is TGTGCCAGCAGCTTTTTAGCGGGACTTGGCTACAATGAGCAGTTCTTC. Translating gives CASSFLAGLGYNEQFF. The full variable domain, its missing parts supplied by reference TRBV7-9 and TRBJ2-1, is DTGVSQNPRHKITKRGQNVTFRCDPISEHNRLYWYRQTLGQGPEFLTYFQNEAQLEKSRLLSDRFSAERPKGSFSTLEIQRTEQGDSAMYLCASSFLAGLGYNEQFFGPGTRLTVL.

J is TRBJ1-4 and V is TRBV5-6; TRBD1 matches 8 bases. The CDR3 totals 16 residues. V shed 1 base, J shed 7 bases, and the junction held 9 bases outside the gene matches. In germline, CDR1 is SGHDT, CDR2 YYEEEE. The CDR3 loop is CASSLRGTGGPEKLFF. Here the CDR3 DNA reads TGTGCCAGCAGCTTGAGAGGGACAGGTGGGCCTGAAAAACTGTTTTTT.

The chain combines TRBV18 with TRBJ2-7; a possible D gene is TRBD2 (5 bases). The V end was cut by 5 bases, the J end by 6 bases, with 14 bases between. Germline V CDR1 and CDR2: KGHSH, LQKENI. The CDR3 is 13 residues long. DNA of the CDR3: TGTGCCAGCTCATCTACTCTCCGGGGCGAGCAGTACTTC. Protein sequence: CASSSTLRGEQYF.

A few counts support this clone. The chain couples TRBV5-1 to TRBJ2-5; tentatively, D is TRBD1 (6 bases). This CDR3 contains 15 residues. V gave up 5 bases and J gave up 1 base, with 15 bases separating them. Germline assignment: CDR1 SGHRS and CDR2 YFSETQ. CDR3 loop: CASRETGPRQETQYF. In DNA form, the CDR3 reads TGCGCCAGCAGAGAGACAGGACCCCGCCAAGAGACCCAGTACTTC.

This clone was recorded only once. The gene calls are TRBV28 and TRBJ1-5; D remains unclear. This CDR3 comprises 13 residues. Germline V gene data show CDR1 as MDHEN and CDR2 as SYDVKM. The germline V and J ends were trimmed by 5 bases and 6 bases, with 11 bases remaining between them. Here the CDR3 DNA reads TGTGCCAGCAGTCGGGCAGGTGGTCAGCCCCAGCATTTT. Its translation: CASSRAGGQPQHF.

The chain employs TRBV5-6 and TRBJ1-1; maybe TRBD1 (6 bases). The V and J ends lost 0 bases and 3 bases respectively, with 15 bases between them. The CDR3 covers 16 residues. Germline lookup yields CDR1 SGHDT and CDR2 YYEEEE. The CDR3 here is CASSLGWGAVDTEAFF. In nucleotides, the CDR3 is TGTGCCAGCAGCTTGGGATGGGGGGCGGTGGACACTGAAGCTTTCTTT.

The chain couples TRBV19 to TRBJ1-1; D perhaps matches TRBD1 (5 bases). The CDR3 totals 12 residues. The germline V gene encodes CDR1 LNHDA and CDR2 SQIVND (reference sequence). Trimming cost V 9 bases and J 1 base, with 9 bases left between them. CDR3 residues: CASRGTNTEAFF. CDR3 nucleotides: TGTGCCAGCAGAGGGACGAACACTGAAGCTTTCTTT.

The chain has TRBV19 and TRBJ1-5; TRBD1 matches 7 bases. V trimming: 10 bases; J trimming: 6 bases; junction bases outside the gene matches: 15. This CDR3 is built from 15 residues. Per the germline V gene, CDR1 is LNHDA and CDR2 is SQIVND (reference sequence). The CDR3 region has the DNA TGTGCCACCAACAGGGGCCGGAGAATGGGTCAGCCCCAGCATTTT. Amino acids: CATNRGRRMGQPQHF.

The chain is built from TRBV19 and TRBJ2-7; TRBD2 aligns across 9 bases. V gave up 6 bases and J gave up 3 bases; unmatched junction bases: 12. The CDR3 loop spans 16 amino acids. The germline V gene encodes CDR1 LNHDA and CDR2 SQIVND (reference sequence). In nucleotides, the CDR3 is TGTGCCAGTAGCCATGGGTCCGGGACTAGCATCTACGAGCAGTACTTC. Protein sequence: CASSHGSGTSIYEQYF.

In this sample, this clone turned up once. The rearrangement joins TRBV5-4 to TRBJ2-1; 9 nucleotides align to TRBD1. Per germline, CDR1 SGHNT and CDR2 YYREEE (reference sequence). The CDR3 totals 16 residues. V dropped 4 bases and J dropped 3; count of bases not matched to a gene: 8. CDR3: CASSPSGTGFYNEQFF. The CDR3 DNA reads TGTGCCAGCAGCCCATCCGGGACAGGGTTCTACAATGAGCAGTTCTTC.

V usage is TRBV4-1 and J usage is TRBJ2-1, with 7 positions matching TRBD2. Losses at the gene ends were 0 bases for V and 7 bases for J; bases not matched to a gene: 9. Germline CDR1 is MGHRA and CDR2 is YSYEKL. The CDR3 is made up of 16 amino acids. The CDR3 reads CASSQDPRGSKNEQFF. In nucleotides, the CDR3 is TGCGCCAGCAGCCAAGATCCCCGCGGGAGTAAAAATGAGCAGTTCTTC.

V is TRBV7-9 and J is TRBJ2-2; D possibly corresponds to TRBD1 (6 bases). The CDR3 covers 17 residues. CDR1 SEHNR and CDR2 FQNEAQ come from the germline V gene (reference sequence). Trimming removed 1 base at V and 4 bases at J, with 16 bases between. The DNA for the CDR3 is TGTGCCAGCAGCTTAGGAACAGGGTCGGAATCCACCGGGGAGCTGTTTTTT. As protein: CASSLGTGSESTGELFF.

The chain uses TRBV6-1 and TRBJ2-7; D might be TRBD2 (5 bases). The CDR3 totals 13 residues. The germline V and J ends were trimmed by 8 bases and 7 bases, with 18 bases remaining between them. CDR1 is MNHNS and CDR2 is SASEGT in the germline V gene. Here the CDR3 reads CASRPPGGSEQYF. CDR3 sequence (DNA): TGTGCCAGCCGTCCGCCGGGTGGGAGTGAGCAGTACTTC.

The rearrangement uses TRBV28 and TRBJ1-5; tentative D call: TRBD1 (6 bases). CDR1 and CDR2 from the germline V gene are MDHEN and SYDVKM. V was trimmed by 7 bases and J by 5 bases, leaving 15 bases between them. The CDR3 totals 14 residues. The CDR3: CASTRGGRDQPQHF. CDR3 coding DNA: TGTGCCAGCACCCGTGGGGGCAGGGATCAGCCCCAGCATTTT.

The rearrangement links TRBV18 to TRBJ1-2; a weak D match, TRBD1 (5 bases). The V and J ends lost 2 bases and 4 bases respectively, with 11 bases between them. The CDR3 contains 14 residues. Germline V gene lookup returns CDR1 KGHSH and CDR2 LQKENI. The CDR3, as DNA: TGTGCCAGCTCACCATCTACAGGCACCTATGGCTACACCTTC. It encodes CASSPSTGTYGYTF.

V usage is TRBV10-3 and J usage is TRBJ2-1, with D unresolved. The ends were cut back, 6 bases at V and 3 bases at J, with 12 bases in the middle. CDR3 length: 14 amino acids. Germline lookup yields CDR1 ENHRY and CDR2 SYGVKD. The CDR3 spells CAIRPGDGYNEQFF. The CDR3 DNA reads TGTGCCATCAGACCCGGAGACGGCTACAATGAGCAGTTCTTC.